One sample yielded the 11 T cell receptor beta chains listed below, sequenced in a study of blood T cell repertoires in COVID-19. Repertoires were generated with immunoSEQ multiplex PCR, while TCRdb's copy carries only in-frame clones and drops some. The sample has 65,000 to 90,000 clones; around 80% are singletons. The sequencing input was peripheral blood. These receptors were taken from a man aged 80 or over with active or convalescent COVID-19.

The chain carries TRBV24-1 and TRBJ2-1, with D maybe TRBD1 (6 bases). Germline CDR1 KGHDR, CDR2 SFDVKD. V was trimmed by 2 bases and J by 8 bases, leaving 12 bases between them. The CDR3 extends over 14 amino acids. The CDR3 bases are TGTGCCACCAGTGATTCGGGACAAAGACATGAGCAGTTCTTC. This gives the protein CATSDSGQRHEQFF.

V usage is TRBV4-2 and J usage is TRBJ1-5; possibly TRBD1 for D (6 bases). CDR1 is LGHNA, CDR2 YNFKEQ, per germline. Trimming cost V 0 bases and J 5 bases, with 11 bases left between them. The CDR3 contains 15 residues. The CDR3 loop reads CASSQDKGGDQPQHF. Written as DNA, the CDR3 is TGTGCCAGCAGCCAAGATAAGGGGGGGGATCAGCCCCAGCATTTT.

The J gene is TRBJ2-2, the V gene TRBV5-4, with 12 bases identical to TRBD2. The CDR3 is made up of 15 amino acids. Germline CDR1 and CDR2: SGHNT and YYREEE (reference sequence). Germline trimming cut 5 bases from V and 1 base from J; bases unmatched to any gene: 0. The CDR3 sequence: CASRTSGGNTGELFF. In nucleotides, the CDR3 is TGTGCCAGCAGGACTAGCGGGGGGAACACCGGGGAGCTGTTTTTT.

V gene TRBV3-1 (or the pseudogene TRBV3-2) combines with J gene TRBJ1-6, with TRBD1 as a possible D gene (5 bases). The CDR3 has 16 residues. V lost 0 bases to trimming and J lost 7 bases, with 13 bases between them. The germline V gene encodes CDR1 LGHDT and CDR2 YNNKEL (reference sequence). CDR3 nucleotides: TGTGCCAGCAGCCAAGATTATCGACGGACAAATTCACCCCTCCACTTT. The encoded protein is CASSQDYRRTNSPLHF.

This rearrangement joins TRBV5-1 to TRBJ1-2; D not resolved. The V and J ends lost 2 bases and 4 bases respectively, with 12 bases between them. Germline V gives CDR1 SGHRS, CDR2 YFSETQ. The CDR3 has 14 amino acids. The chain's CDR3 is CASSFRDLGYGYTF. The CDR3 DNA reads as TGCGCCAGCAGCTTTCGCGATCTCGGCTATGGCTACACCTTC.

The chain joins TRBV7-9 to TRBJ1-6; 8 nucleotides line up with TRBD1. This CDR3 comprises 15 residues. In germline, CDR1 is SEHNR, CDR2 FQNEAQ (reference sequence). V lost 5 bases to trimming and J lost 7 bases; unmatched junction nucleotides: 7. The CDR3 loop is CASSPRTGRNSPLHF. CDR3 sequence (DNA): TGTGCCAGCAGCCCGCGGACAGGGCGAAATTCACCCCTCCACTTT. Full variable domain (outside the CDR3, taken from reference TRBV7-9 and TRBJ1-6): DTGVSQNPRHKITKRGQNVTFRCDPISEHNRLYWYRQTLGQGPEFLTYFQNEAQLEKSRLLSDRFSAERPKGSFSTLEIQRTEQGDSAMYLCASSPRTGRNSPLHFGNGTRLTVT.

CDR3 loop: CASSPSGVYEQYF. CDR3 DNA: TGTGCCAGCAGTCCCTCGGGGGTGTACGAGCAGTACTTC. This chain joins TRBV6-2 or TRBV6-3 and TRBJ2-7; possibly TRBD2 for D (6 bases). The CDR3 spans 13 residues. The V gene's germline CDR1 is MNHEY and CDR2 SVGEGT. With 5 bases removed from V and 4 bases from J, the gap between germline ends came to 12 bases.

The rearrangement joins TRBV29-1 to TRBJ1-1; D unclear. Trimming left V 1 base short and J 11 bases short, with 14 bases between. The CDR3 covers 12 residues. Germline CDR1 SQVTM, CDR2 ANQGSEA. The CDR3 loop is CSVEARLPGAFF. The CDR3 DNA sequence: TGCAGCGTTGAAGCTCGCCTTCCCGGGGCTTTCTTT.

V gene TRBV29-1 combines with J gene TRBJ2-4, with 10 positions matching TRBD2. The V segment lost 2 bases and the J segment 1 base; nucleotides outside the gene matches: 5. Germline values: CDR1 SQVTM, CDR2 ANQGSEA. This CDR3 region has 16 residues. The DNA for the CDR3 is TGCAGCGTTGAAACAGCGGGAGGGGGGGCCAAAAACATTCAGTACTTC. Its translation: CSVETAGGGAKNIQYF. The whole variable domain, filled in from reference TRBV29-1 and TRBJ2-4, reads SAVISQKPSRDICQRGTSLTIQCQVDSQVTMMFWYRQQPGQSLTLIATANQGSEATYESGFVIDKFPISRPNLTFSTLTVSNMSPEDSSIYLCSVETAGGGAKNIQYFGAGTRLSVL.

Only a few counts were recorded for this clone. V is TRBV28 and J is TRBJ2-7; 9 positions match TRBD1. Per germline, CDR1 MDHEN and CDR2 SYDVKM. The CDR3 runs to 12 residues. The trim removed 7 bases at V and 4 bases at J, leaving 2 bases unmatched. Here the CDR3 DNA reads TGTGCCAGCACAGACAGGGGGTACGAGCAGTACTTC. Its translation is CASTDRGYEQYF.

This clone was seen only a few times. The chain couples TRBV6-1 to TRBJ1-1; D gene unclear. This CDR3 has 15 amino acids. Trimming took off 2 bases at V and 5 bases at J, with 15 bases between the two ends. In germline, CDR1 is MNHNS, CDR2 SASEGT. The CDR3 is CASSEYSIAGTEAFF. The CDR3 DNA reads TGTGCCAGCAGTGAATATTCCATTGCGGGTACTGAAGCTTTCTTT.